These 15 T cell receptor beta chains were all obtained from the same sample, sequenced in a study of blood T cell repertoires in COVID-19. Clones were sequenced by immunoSEQ multiplex PCR, and TCRdb holds only the in-frame ones, with some missing. The sample has around 200,000 clones; approximately 87% are singletons. The material sequenced was PBMCs or T cells enriched from blood (not recorded which). All receptors come from a woman aged 45-65 years in a cohort exposed to, infected with or recovered from COVID-19 (not recorded which).

The chain is built from TRBV13 and TRBJ2-4; 8 bases are shared with TRBD2. The V segment lost 5 bases and the J segment 1 base; nucleotides outside the gene matches: 4. Germline loops: CDR1 PRHDT, CDR2 FYEKMQ (reference sequence). The CDR3 extends over 15 amino acids. For the CDR3, the DNA is TGTGCCAGCAGCATACGGGGGGGTGCCAAAAACATTCAGTACTTC. This codes for CASSIRGGAKNIQYF.

For this clone: This specimen includes other DNA sequences encoding the same CDR3. The rearrangement uses TRBV4-2 and TRBJ2-3; tentative D call: TRBD2 (6 bases). Germline lookup yields CDR1 LGHNA and CDR2 YNFKEQ. The V end was cut by 1 base, the J end by 6 bases, with 8 bases between. The CDR3 is made up of 13 amino acids. CDR3 sequence (DNA): TGTGCCAGCAGCCAAGGGCTAGCGGATACGCAGTATTTT. Its protein product is CASSQGLADTQYF.

The chain uses TRBV5-4 and TRBJ2-7, with TRBD2 identical over 7 bases. V shed 4 bases and J 4 bases; nucleotides not matched to a gene: 17. The CDR3 is 17 residues long. CDR1 is SGHNT, CDR2 YYREEE, per germline (reference sequence). DNA for the CDR3: TGTGCCAGCAGCCGGGGACTACCCCAGGAGAAAAGGTACGAGCAGTACTTC. This codes for CASSRGLPQEKRYEQYF.

The chain is built from TRBV4-2 and TRBJ2-3; 8 nucleotides align to TRBD2. V lost 1 base, J lost 3 bases, and 12 bases stayed unmatched. CDR1 is LGHNA and CDR2 is YNFKEQ in the germline V gene. This CDR3 region has 18 residues. CDR3 nucleotides: TGTGCCAGCAGCCAAGTTAATTCGGGACTAGTCGGGACAGATACGCAGTATTTT. This gives the protein CASSQVNSGLVGTDTQYF.

This chain links TRBV18 with TRBJ2-7, with D unresolved. The CDR3 contains 11 residues. From germline, CDR1 is KGHSH and CDR2 LQKENI. V was shortened by 6 bases and J by 4 bases, with 7 bases between the two germline ends. The CDR3 loop is CASSAEYEQYF. In DNA, the CDR3 is TGTGCCAGCTCGGCTGAATACGAGCAGTACTTC.

The sample holds one count of this clone. CDR3 sequence: CASSSTGQGLDTQYF. CDR3 in DNA: TGTGCCAGCAGCTCTACGGGACAGGGTTTGGATACGCAGTATTTT. The chain links TRBV7-2 to TRBJ2-3, with 9 nucleotides matching TRBD1. The germline gives CDR1 SGHTA, CDR2 FQGNSA. The CDR3 is made up of 15 amino acids. The V and J ends lost 4 bases and 6 bases, in that order; junction bases with no gene match: 8.

The chain has TRBV5-4 and TRBJ1-2; D perhaps matches TRBD1 (6 bases). CDR3 length equals 13 residues. V lost 0 bases and J lost 6, with 9 bases in between. From germline, CDR1 is SGHNT and CDR2 YYREEE (reference sequence). The CDR3 sequence is CASSLAGENGYTF. The CDR3 nucleotides are TGTGCCAGCAGCTTGGCAGGGGAGAATGGCTACACCTTC.

This sequence joins TRBV5-1 and TRBJ2-5; 9 bases map to TRBD2. The CDR3 consists of 17 residues. Germline assignment: CDR1 SGHRS and CDR2 YFSETQ. Trimming at V came to 0 bases and at J to 0 bases, leaving 6 bases not matched to a gene. CDR3 in amino acids: CASSLGWTSEYQETQYF. CDR3 sequence (DNA): TGCGCCAGCAGCTTGGGATGGACTAGCGAGTACCAAGAGACCCAGTACTTC.

The chain combines TRBV10-3 with TRBJ1-2; possibly TRBD1 for D (6 bases). The CDR3 covers 11 residues. Germline assignment: CDR1 ENHRY and CDR2 SYGVKD. Trimming cost V 9 bases and J 6 bases, with 11 bases left between them. The CDR3, as DNA: TGTGCCATAAGGACAGTGGATGGCTACACCTTC. It yields the protein CAIRTVDGYTF.

The CDR3 DNA follows: TGCAGCGTGGTGGGGACACCCAACACTGAAGCTTTCTTT. As protein: CSVVGTPNTEAFF. J is TRBJ1-1 and V is TRBV29-1; D may be TRBD1 (6 bases). V lost 6 bases to trimming and J lost 2 bases, with 13 bases between them. The CDR3 is 13 residues long. The V gene's germline CDR1 is SQVTM and CDR2 ANQGSEA. The full variable domain, rest sourced from reference TRBV29-1 and TRBJ1-1, is SAVISQKPSRDICQRGTSLTIQCQVDSQVTMMFWYRQQPGQSLTLIATANQGSEATYESGFVIDKFPISRPNLTFSTLTVSNMSPEDSSIYLCSVVGTPNTEAFFGQGTRLTVV.

Here the CDR3 reads CASSGGQGIRLGGYTF. The CDR3 region has the DNA TGTGCCAGCAGTGGGGGACAGGGTATCCGCTTGGGAGGCTACACCTTC. The V and J genes are TRBV2 and TRBJ1-2, with 9 bases lining up with TRBD1. The CDR3 spans 16 residues. Germline values: CDR1 SNHLY, CDR2 FYNNEI. The V segment lost 4 bases and the J segment 8 bases; nucleotides outside the gene matches: 14.

The chain is built from TRBV10-2 and TRBJ2-1, with TRBD2 as a possible D gene (7 bases). The V end lost 9 bases, the J end lost 0 bases, and 18 bases lay between the germline ends. Germline CDR1 is WSHSY and CDR2 is SAAADI. This CDR3 region has 16 residues. The CDR3 region is CASRGGGRNSYNEQFF. In DNA, the CDR3 is TGCGCCAGTAGAGGGGGGGGGCGAAACTCCTACAATGAGCAGTTCTTC.

V is TRBV4-2 and J is TRBJ2-7; D is possibly TRBD2 (6 bases). Germline CDR1 is LGHNA and CDR2 is YNFKEQ. Trimming removed 1 base from V and 1 base from J, with 17 bases in between. The CDR3 totals 17 residues. CDR3 loop: CASSQVFRGAPSYEQYF. The CDR3 DNA is TGTGCCAGCAGCCAAGTGTTTCGCGGGGCCCCGTCCTACGAGCAGTACTTC.

Only a few counts were recorded for this clone. The rearrangement links TRBV28 to TRBJ1-6; D ambiguous. Germline values: CDR1 MDHEN, CDR2 SYDVKM. The CDR3 sequence is 13 residues long. The CDR3 region has the DNA TGTGCGGCAAAAGATCTCTATAATTCACCCCTCCACTTT. Encoded protein: CAAKDLYNSPLHF.

The J gene is TRBJ2-6, the V gene TRBV30; no clear D. V shed 3 bases and J shed 5 bases, with 8 bases lying between them. This CDR3 contains 13 residues. CDR1 and CDR2 (germline): GTSNPN, SVGIG (reference sequence). CDR3 in DNA: TGTGCCTGGAGCCAGTTAAGGGCCAACGTCCTGACTTTC. Its translation is CAWSQLRANVLTF.